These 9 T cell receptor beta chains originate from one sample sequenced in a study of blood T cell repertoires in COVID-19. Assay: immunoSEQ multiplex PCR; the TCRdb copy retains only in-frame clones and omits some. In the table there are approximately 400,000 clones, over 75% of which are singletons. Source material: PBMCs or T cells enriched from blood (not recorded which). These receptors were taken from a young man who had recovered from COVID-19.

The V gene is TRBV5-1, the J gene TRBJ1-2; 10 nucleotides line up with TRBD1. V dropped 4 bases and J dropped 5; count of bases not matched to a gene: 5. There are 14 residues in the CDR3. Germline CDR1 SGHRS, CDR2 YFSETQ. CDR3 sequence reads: CASSPRDRGYGYTF. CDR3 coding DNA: TGCGCCAGCAGCCCCCGGGACAGGGGTTATGGCTACACCTTC.

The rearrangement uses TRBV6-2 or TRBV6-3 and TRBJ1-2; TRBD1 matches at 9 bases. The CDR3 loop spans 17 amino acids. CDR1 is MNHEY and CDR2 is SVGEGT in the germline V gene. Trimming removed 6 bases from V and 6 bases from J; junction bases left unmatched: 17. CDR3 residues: CASSEPGQGILRHGYTF. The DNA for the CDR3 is TGTGCCAGCAGCGAACCGGGACAGGGCATCTTAAGGCATGGCTACACCTTC.

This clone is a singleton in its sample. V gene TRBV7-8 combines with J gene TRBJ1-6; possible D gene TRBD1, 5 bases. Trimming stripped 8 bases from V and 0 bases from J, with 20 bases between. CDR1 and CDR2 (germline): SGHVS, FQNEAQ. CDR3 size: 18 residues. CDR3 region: CASHYGGGLSSYNSPLHF. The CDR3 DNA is TGTGCCAGCCACTACGGGGGGGGACTCAGCTCCTATAATTCACCCCTCCACTTT.

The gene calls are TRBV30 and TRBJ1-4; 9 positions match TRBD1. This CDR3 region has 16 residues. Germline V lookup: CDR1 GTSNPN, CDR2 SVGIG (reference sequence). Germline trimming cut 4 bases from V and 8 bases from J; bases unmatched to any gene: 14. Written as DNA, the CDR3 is TGTGCCTGGAAGCCGGGACAGGGCTCCTTTTGGGAAAAACTGTTTTTT. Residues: CAWKPGQGSFWEKLFF.

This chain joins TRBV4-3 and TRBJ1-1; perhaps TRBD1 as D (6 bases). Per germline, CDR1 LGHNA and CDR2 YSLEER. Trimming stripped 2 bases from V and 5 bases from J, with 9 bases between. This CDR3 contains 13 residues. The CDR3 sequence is CASSQQGRTEAFF. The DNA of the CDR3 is TGCGCCAGCAGCCAACAGGGGAGAACTGAAGCTTTCTTT.

CDR3 coding DNA: TGTGCCAGCAGCTCAGGGGTCTACAATGAGCAGTTCTTC. Translated: CASSSGVYNEQFF. This chain links TRBV11-3 with TRBJ2-1; a possible D gene is TRBD1 (6 bases). V shed 4 bases and J shed 3 bases, with 7 bases lying between them. CDR3 length: 13 residues. Germline CDR1 and CDR2: SGHNT and YENEEA. The whole variable domain, filled in from reference TRBV11-3 and TRBJ2-1, reads EAGVVQSPRYKIIEKKQPVAFWCNPISGHNTLYWYLQNLGQGPELLIRYENEEAVDDSQLPKDRFSAERLKGVDSTLKIQPAELGDSAVYLCASSSGVYNEQFFGPGTRLTVL.

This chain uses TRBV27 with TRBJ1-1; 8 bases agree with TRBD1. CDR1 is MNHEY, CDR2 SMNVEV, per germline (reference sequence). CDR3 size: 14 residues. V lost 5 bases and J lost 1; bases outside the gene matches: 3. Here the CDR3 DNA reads TGTGCCAGCAGTATACAGGGGGAGAACACTGAAGCTTTCTTT. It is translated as CASSIQGENTEAFF.

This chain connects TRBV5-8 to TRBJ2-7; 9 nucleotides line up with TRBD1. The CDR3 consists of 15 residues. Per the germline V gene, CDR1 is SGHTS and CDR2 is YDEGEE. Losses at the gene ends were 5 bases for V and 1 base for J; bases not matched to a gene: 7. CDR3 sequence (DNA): TGTGCCAGCAGGGAGCCGGGACAGGGATCCTACGAGCAGTACTTC. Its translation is CASREPGQGSYEQYF.

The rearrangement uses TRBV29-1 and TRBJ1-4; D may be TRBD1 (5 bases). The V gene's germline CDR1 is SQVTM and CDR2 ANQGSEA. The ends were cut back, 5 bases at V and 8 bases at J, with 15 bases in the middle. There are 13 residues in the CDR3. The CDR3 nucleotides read TGCAGCGTTAGTCAGGGCGGGAGAGAAAAACTGTTTTTT. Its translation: CSVSQGGREKLFF.